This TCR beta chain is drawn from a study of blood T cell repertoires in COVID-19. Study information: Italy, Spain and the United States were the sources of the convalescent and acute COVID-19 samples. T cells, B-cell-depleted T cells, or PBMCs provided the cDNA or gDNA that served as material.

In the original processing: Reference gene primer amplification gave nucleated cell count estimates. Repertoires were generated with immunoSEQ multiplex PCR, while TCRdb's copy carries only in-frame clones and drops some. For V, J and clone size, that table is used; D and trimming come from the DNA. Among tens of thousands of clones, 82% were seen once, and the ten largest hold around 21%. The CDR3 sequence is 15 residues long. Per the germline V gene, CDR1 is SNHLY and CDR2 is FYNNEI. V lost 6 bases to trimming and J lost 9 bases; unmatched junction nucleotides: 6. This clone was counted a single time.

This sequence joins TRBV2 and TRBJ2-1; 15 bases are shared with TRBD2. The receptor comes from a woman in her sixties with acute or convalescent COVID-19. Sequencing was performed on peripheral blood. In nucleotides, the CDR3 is TGTGCCAGCAGGGGACTAGCGGGGGGCTCCGGTGAGCAGTTCTTC. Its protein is CASRGLAGGSGEQFF.